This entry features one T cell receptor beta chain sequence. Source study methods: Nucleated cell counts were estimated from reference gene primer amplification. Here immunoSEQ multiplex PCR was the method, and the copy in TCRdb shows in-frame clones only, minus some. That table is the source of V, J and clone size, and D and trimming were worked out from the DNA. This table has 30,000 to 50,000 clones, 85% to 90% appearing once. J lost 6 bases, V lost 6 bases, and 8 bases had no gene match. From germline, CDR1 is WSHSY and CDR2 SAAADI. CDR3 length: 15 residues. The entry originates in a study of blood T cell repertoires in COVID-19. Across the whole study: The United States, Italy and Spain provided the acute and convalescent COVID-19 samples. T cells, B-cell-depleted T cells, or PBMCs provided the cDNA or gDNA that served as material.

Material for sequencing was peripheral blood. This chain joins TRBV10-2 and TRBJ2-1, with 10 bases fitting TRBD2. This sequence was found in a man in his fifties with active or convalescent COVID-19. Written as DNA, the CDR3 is TGCGCCAGCAGGGGAGTAGCGGGAGGAGGCAATGAGCAGTTCTTC. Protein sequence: CASRGVAGGGNEQFF.